A selection of T cell receptor beta chains follows, all from one sample in a study of CDR3 diversity in severe acne. TCRdb analysed the PCR reads with MiXCR anew, one entry per CDR3 protein. The profile covers roughly 100,000 distinct CDR3 sequences, with roughly 51% appearing a single time and approximately 13% taken by the ten largest. Sequenced sample: blood. The source of these receptors is a male donor with acne. Each CDR3 is given with its conserved first and last residue. The order of the fields is J gene, D gene, V gene, clone size, CDR3 protein, CDR3 DNA. D genes are given only for firm matches. Where a row states a size, it is once, few, many or the class of an expanded clone; other rows omit it.

>TRBJ2-7|NA|TRBV29-1|few
CSALMGPSYEQYF
TGCAGCGCCCTCATGGGGCCCTCCTACGAGCAGTACTTC
>TRBJ1-5|NA|TRBV24-1|NA
CATSEGAGLGQPQHF
TGTGCCACCAGTGAAGGTGCCGGGCTCGGTCAGCCCCAGCATTTT
>TRBJ1-1|TRBD1|TRBV10-3|NA
CAISEGGQGYTEAFF
TGTGCCATCAGTGAAGGGGGACAGGGGTATACTGAAGCTTTCTTT
>TRBJ2-7|NA|TRBV6-6|many
CASNLQGIEQYF
TGTGCCAGCAATCTACAGGGCATAGAGCAGTACTTC
>TRBJ2-1|TRBD2|TRBV29-1|NA
CSVGLAGGMGEQFF
TGCAGCGTGGGACTAGCGGGAGGAATGGGTGAGCAGTTCTTC
>TRBJ2-7|NA|TRBV19|NA
CASSLRDGPYEQYF
TGTGCCAGTAGTCTCCGAGACGGGCCCTACGAGCAGTACTTC
>TRBJ2-3|TRBD2|TRBV28|few
CASSSTITSGGYTDTQYF
TGTGCCAGCAGCTCCACAATTACTAGCGGGGGGTACACAGATACGCAGTATTTT
>TRBJ1-4|NA|TRBV11-2|many
CASSLGDGRGEKLFF
TGTGCCAGCAGCTTAGGCGACGGCCGTGGTGAAAAACTGTTTTTT
>TRBJ2-3|TRBD2|TRBV29-1|NA
CSVEMLADSTDTQYF
TGCAGCGTTGAAATGCTAGCGGATAGCACAGATACGCAGTATTTT
>TRBJ1-2|NA|TRBV12-3/TRBV12-4|few
CASSFGGGYGYTF
TGTGCCAGCAGTTTCGGGGGAGGATATGGCTACACCTTC
>TRBJ1-1|NA|TRBV3-1|few
CASSQTRVGNTEAFF
TGTGCCAGCAGCCAAACCAGGGTGGGGAACACTGAAGCTTTCTTT
>TRBJ2-3|NA|TRBV20-1|many
CSANRQGFLDTQYF
TGCAGTGCTAACCGGCAGGGGTTCCTTGATACGCAGTATTTT
>TRBJ2-1|NA|TRBV28|few
CASSILNGGGNEQFF
TGTGCCAGCAGTATCCTTAATGGGGGAGGCAATGAGCAGTTCTTC
>TRBJ2-2|NA|TRBV28|many
CASIQYVNTGELFF
TGTGCCAGCATTCAGTACGTGAACACCGGGGAGCTGTTTTTT
>TRBJ1-1|NA|TRBV3-1|NA
CASSQVDTNTEAFF
TGTGCCAGCAGCCAAGTAGATACAAACACTGAAGCTTTCTTT
>TRBJ1-1|NA|TRBV5-4|many
CASSLDSDGTEAFF
TGTGCCAGCAGCTTGGACTCCGACGGTACTGAAGCTTTCTTT
>TRBJ1-1|TRBD1|TRBV5-8|few
CASSPAGTENTEAFF
TGTGCCAGCAGCCCGGCAGGGACAGAGAACACTGAAGCTTTCTTT
>TRBJ1-2|NA|TRBV10-3|few
CAISEGADAQGYTF
TGTGCCATCAGCGAAGGGGCGGACGCTCAAGGCTACACCTTC
>TRBJ2-7|NA|TRBV24-1|NA
CATGAGYYEQYF
TGTGCCACCGGTGCGGGCTACTACGAGCAGTACTTC